The clone carrying this T cell receptor beta chain was picked up a small number of times. Its antigen is currently unknown. This entry belongs to a study of beta chain features in type 1 diabetes. For the study at large: Age, gender and cell yields were alike across patients and healthy donors.

Expressed TCRB transcripts were sequenced, since all the RNA that had been isolated was reverse transcribed. Assay used: immunoSEQ multiplex PCR; TCRdb lists only in-frame clones, some missing. This sample carries 350,000 to 450,000 clones, around 15% of them seen once, and the ten largest clones take 0.019%. Losses at the gene ends were 4 bases for V and 4 bases for J; bases not matched to a gene: 6. The germline CDR1 and CDR2 sequences are SGHRS and YFSETQ. The CDR3 is made up of 15 amino acids. Study-wide findings and caveats: Insertion counts at VDJ junctions were lower in type 1 diabetes patients, who also showed more deletions there. A greater similarity of naive, central memory and Treg TCRB repertoires was seen among patients than among healthy donors.

This chain links TRBV5-1 with TRBJ2-1; the match to TRBD1 covers 9 bases. Sequencing input: naive CD4+ T cells from blood. The sequence derives from a woman aged 18-29 years in good health. CDR3 amino acids: CASSGDRVAYNEQFF. CDR3 DNA: TGCGCCAGCAGCGGGGACAGGGTCGCGTACAATGAGCAGTTCTTC.